These T cell receptor beta chains were read from a single sample in a study of shared clonotypes between healthy human individuals. Profiling relied on immunoSEQ multiplex PCR, and the TCRdb table lists in-frame clones only, not all of them. The sample contains some 2.1 million clones, around 93% of which appear only once. The specimen sequenced was naive CD8+ T cells from PBMCs. These receptors were collected from a man aged 18 to 29 in good health. Some clones in this sample may be carry-over from other donors' samples. CDR3s leave out the opening cysteine and the closing phenylalanine or tryptophan.

v_gene	j_gene	CDR3aa
TRBV27	TRBJ2-1	ASSLTRSYNEQF
TRBV29-1	TRBJ2-7	SVLDTSYEQY
TRBV9	TRBJ2-3	ASSVEGVTSTDTQY
TRBV11-2	TRBJ2-7	ASSLGAAYEQY
TRBV5-4	TRBJ2-7	ASSPGDGYEQY
TRBV7-9	TRBJ2-5	ASSLVGKETQY
TRBV27	TRBJ2-7	ASRLVPGQDLHEQY
TRBV2	TRBJ2-7	ASRPEGAGVYEQY
TRBV29-1	TRBJ1-2	SDMGQNNYGYT
TRBV27	TRBJ1-1	ASSLSQGTTEAF
TRBV5-1	TRBJ1-4	ASSLPYGTTNEKLF
TRBV10-3	TRBJ2-7	AISGHVLGQGVSYEQY
TRBV7-8	TRBJ2-2	ASSPRIRSVGTGELF
TRBV10-3	TRBJ2-1	AISSWTSALDEQF
TRBV6-4	TRBJ2-1	ASSDSITSGSYEQF
TRBV5-6	TRBJ1-5	ASSATEDNQPQH
TRBV30	TRBJ2-7	AWSIGTDEQY
TRBV19	TRBJ1-2	ASIGEWDNYGYT
TRBV6-1	TRBJ2-5	ASSEGQASLETQY
TRBV10-3	TRBJ2-1	AIKQQGGNNEQF
TRBV11-2	TRBJ2-7	ASSLLGQGSYEQY
TRBV10-3	TRBJ1-2	AISEGGTNYGYT
TRBV27	TRBJ2-7	ASRKSWEGATYEQY
TRBV28	TRBJ2-7	ASTGRKRAYEQY
TRBV19	TRBJ2-3	ASSRRGGPSTDTQY
TRBV2	TRBJ2-3	ASLNRENTQY
TRBV4-2	TRBJ2-1	ASSQIGLAEGSSYNEQF
TRBV7-9	TRBJ1-4	ASSPRNRGEKLF
TRBV30	TRBJ2-7	AWRRRQGFSYEQY
TRBV28	TRBJ2-7	ASSFRQGLFYEQY
TRBV28	TRBJ2-1	ASIGGSPYNEQF
TRBV6-5	TRBJ2-6	ASTQGGPGANVLT
TRBV28	TRBJ1-6	ASSKSILLGSPLH
TRBV28	TRBJ2-3	ASSFHRLAATDTQY
TRBV5-1	TRBJ2-7	ASSSRSRENEQY
TRBV9	TRBJ2-6	ASSGLQVTGANVLT
TRBV9	TRBJ2-1	ASSVGVGFHNEQF
TRBV28	TRBJ2-7	ASSFRHPDEQY
TRBV9	TRBJ2-3	ASSVDRQGPHTDTQY
TRBV6-5	TRBJ1-5	ASSDRRFNQPQH
TRBV5-1	TRBJ2-3	ASSLTGPSTDTQY
TRBV27	TRBJ2-1	ASSLLASGSHNEQF
TRBV29-1	TRBJ2-3	SVEDEAGAGASTDTQY